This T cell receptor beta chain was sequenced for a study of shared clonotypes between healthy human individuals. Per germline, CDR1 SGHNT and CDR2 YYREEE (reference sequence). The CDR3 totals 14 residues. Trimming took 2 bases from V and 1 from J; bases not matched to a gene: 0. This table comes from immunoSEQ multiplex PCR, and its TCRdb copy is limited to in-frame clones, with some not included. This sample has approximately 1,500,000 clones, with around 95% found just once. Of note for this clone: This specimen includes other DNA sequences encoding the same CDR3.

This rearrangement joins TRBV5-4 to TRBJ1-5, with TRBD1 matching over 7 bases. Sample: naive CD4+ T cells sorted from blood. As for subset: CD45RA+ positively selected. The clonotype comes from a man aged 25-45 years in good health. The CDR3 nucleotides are TGTGCCAGCAGCTTACAGGGGAGCAATCAGCCCCAGCATTTT. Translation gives CASSLQGSNQPQHF.